Following are 28 T cell receptor beta chains from one sample sequenced in a study of cytomegalovirus exposure and HLA in healthy donors. Primers included in the PCR were 60 Vbeta and 13 Jbeta primers. Produced via immunoSEQ multiplex PCR; TCRdb's table is partial and in-frame only. The sample has hundreds of thousands of clones, 76% seen once. What was sequenced was PBMCs. These receptors were collected from a man aged 18 to 30 in good health and CMV-seronegative.

The chain combines TRBV19 with TRBJ1-2; D remains unclear. This CDR3 comprises 13 residues. The germline CDR1 and CDR2 sequences are LNHDA and SQIVND (reference sequence). V lost 7 bases, J lost 4 bases, and 13 bases lay in between. CDR3 nucleotide sequence: TGTGCCAGTACCTCGACAATTTCCTATGGCTACACCTTC. Protein sequence: CASTSTISYGYTF.

This rearrangement joins TRBV5-4 to TRBJ2-7; TRBD1 aligns across 9 bases. The CDR3 sequence is 17 residues long. With V trimmed by 2 bases and J by 6 bases, 15 bases remained unmatched. Germline CDR1 and CDR2: SGHNT and YYREEE (reference sequence). Here the CDR3 reads CASSLYRKGDRAFEQYF. CDR3 bases: TGTGCCAGCAGCTTATACAGAAAAGGGGACAGGGCATTCGAGCAGTACTTC.

In this sample, this clone turned up a few times. CDR3 in amino acids: CASSEATGNYGYTF. Here the CDR3 DNA reads TGTGCCAGCAGTGAGGCGACAGGAAACTATGGCTACACCTTC. The chain is built from TRBV2 and TRBJ1-2; tentative D call: TRBD1 (6 bases). The CDR3 extends over 14 amino acids. V was cut by 3 bases and J by 2 bases, with 10 bases left in between. CDR1 and CDR2 (germline): SNHLY, FYNNEI.

The chain uses TRBV7-9 and TRBJ2-1; a weak D match, TRBD1 (5 bases). V lost 4 bases and J 8 bases, leaving 12 bases between the germline ends. This CDR3 region has 13 residues. Germline V gene data show CDR1 as SEHNR and CDR2 as FQNEAQ (reference sequence). The CDR3: CASSSARDHEQFF. For the CDR3, the DNA is TGTGCCAGCAGCTCCGCCAGGGATCATGAGCAGTTCTTC.

The V gene is TRBV10-3, the J gene TRBJ1-2, with a tentative D call TRBD1 (6 bases). The CDR3 sequence is 13 residues long. V lost 4 bases and J lost 1, with 7 bases in between. In germline, CDR1 is ENHRY, CDR2 SYGVKD. In DNA, the CDR3 is TGTGCCATCAGTGGCAGGGGTAACTATGGCTACACCTTC. The encoded protein is CAISGRGNYGYTF.

This clone has a single count. The chain employs TRBV18 and TRBJ2-7; TRBD2 might be the D (6 bases). This CDR3 region has 14 residues. Trimming shortened V by 2 bases and J by 4 bases, and 12 bases separated the two germline ends. Germline lookup yields CDR1 KGHSH and CDR2 LQKENI. CDR3: CASSPGGLRYEQYF. The CDR3 DNA is TGTGCCAGCTCACCAGGCGGACTACGATACGAGCAGTACTTC.

The chain recombines TRBV5-8 with TRBJ2-5; 9 bases line up with TRBD2. This CDR3 has 15 amino acids. Trimming removed 5 bases from V and 5 bases from J; junction bases left unmatched: 10. Germline CDR1 is SGHTS and CDR2 is YDEGEE. CDR3 region: CASRVRAGGWETQYF. The CDR3 region has the DNA TGTGCCAGCAGGGTACGAGCGGGAGGATGGGAGACCCAGTACTTC.

The J gene is TRBJ2-6, the V gene TRBV9; 7 nucleotides line up with TRBD1. J lost 1 base, V lost 3 bases, and 10 bases had no gene match. The CDR3 length is 18 residues. Germline assignment: CDR1 SGDLS and CDR2 YYNGEE. The CDR3 coding sequence is TGTGCCAGCAGCGGAAGGGACAGCAAAGGATCTGGGGCCAACGTCCTGACTTTC. This gives the protein CASSGRDSKGSGANVLTF.

The gene calls are TRBV28 and TRBJ2-3, with D maybe TRBD1 (5 bases). The ends were cut back, 8 bases at V and 5 bases at J, with 14 bases in the middle. The CDR3 length is 13 residues. Germline V gives CDR1 MDHEN, CDR2 SYDVKM. The CDR3 sequence is CASGAGQGDTQYF. The CDR3, as DNA: TGTGCCAGCGGGGCAGGGCAGGGAGATACGCAGTATTTT.

Here the CDR3 reads CASSVDGGGQPQHF. In nucleotides, the CDR3 is TGTGCCAGCAGCGTAGACGGGGGAGGGCAGCCCCAGCATTTT. This sequence joins TRBV9 and TRBJ1-5, with D possibly being TRBD1 (5 bases). This CDR3 region has 14 residues. Germline V lookup: CDR1 SGDLS, CDR2 YYNGEE. Trimming removed 0 bases from V and 7 bases from J, with 11 bases in between. The variable domain in full, with the rest retrieved from reference TRBV9 and TRBJ1-5, is DSGVTQTPKHLITATGQRVTLRCSPRSGDLSVYWYQQSLDQGLQFLIQYYNGEERAKGNILERFSAQQFPDLHSELNLSSLELGDSALYFCASSVDGGGQPQHFGDGTRLSIL.

Turning to this clone: A junction end diverges from the germline sequence, so it may reflect a read error. The chain employs TRBV7-7 and TRBJ2-1, with a possible D match to TRBD2 (6 bases). The CDR3 contains 16 residues. From germline, CDR1 is SSHAT and CDR2 FNYEAQ (reference sequence). The CDR3 reads CASSALPRDFYNEQFF. The CDR3 region has the DNA TGTGCTAGCAGCGCCCTCCCCCGGGACTTCTACAATGAGCAGTTCTTC. Variable domain in full (rest from reference TRBV7-7 and TRBJ2-1): GAGVSQSPRYKVTKRGQDVTLRCDPISSHATLYWYQQALGQGPEFLTYFNYEAQPDKSGLPSDRFSAERPEGSISTLTIQRTEQRDSAMYRCASSALPRDFYNEQFFGPGTRLTVL.

The CDR3 DNA reads as TGTGCCAGCTCGACAGGGTTCGACGAGCAGTACTTC. Translation gives CASSTGFDEQYF. The chain employs TRBV2 and TRBJ2-7, with 7 bases identical to TRBD1. This CDR3 is 12 amino acids long. Germline CDR1 SNHLY, CDR2 FYNNEI. V dropped 8 bases and J dropped 5; count of bases not matched to a gene: 6.

This chain joins TRBV10-3 and TRBJ2-2; 7 positions agree with TRBD1. CDR1 and CDR2 from the germline V gene are ENHRY and SYGVKD. After removal of 4 bases from V and 6 bases from J, the junction contained 8 bases not matched to a gene. The CDR3 extends over 15 amino acids. CDR3 sequence: CAISAGQFLPGELFF. CDR3 nucleotide sequence: TGTGCCATCAGTGCGGGACAGTTTTTGCCCGGGGAGCTGTTTTTT.

The CDR3: CASSFQIYEQYF. DNA of the CDR3: TGTGCCAGCAGCTTCCAAATCTACGAGCAGTACTTC. The chain has TRBV7-9 and TRBJ2-7, with D unresolved. The CDR3 spans 12 residues. The germline gives CDR1 SEHNR, CDR2 FQNEAQ (reference sequence). V was clipped by 3 bases and J by 3 bases, with 6 bases between them.

This sequence joins TRBV7-8 and TRBJ2-3; 7 bases map to TRBD1. Germline V gene lookup returns CDR1 SGHVS and CDR2 FQNEAQ. CDR3 size: 15 residues. The V segment lost 0 bases and the J segment 2 bases; nucleotides outside the gene matches: 2. Written as DNA, the CDR3 is TGTGCCAGCAGCTTAGCAGGGGGCTCCACAGATACGCAGTATTTT. Encoded protein: CASSLAGGSTDTQYF.

The chain employs TRBV29-1 and TRBJ2-7; D is perhaps TRBD2 (5 bases). The germline V gene encodes CDR1 SQVTM and CDR2 ANQGSEA. V was trimmed by 5 bases and J by 2 bases, leaving 13 bases between them. The CDR3 contains 13 residues. The CDR3, as DNA: TGCAGCGTTTCCAGGACTGATCCCTACGAGCAGTACTTC. Translating gives CSVSRTDPYEQYF.

The rearrangement uses TRBV23-1 and TRBJ2-7, with TRBD2 matching over 9 bases. TRBV23-1 is labeled an ORF, and its function is uncertain. The V segment lost 6 bases and the J segment 2 bases; nucleotides outside the gene matches: 14. The CDR3 is 17 residues long. The CDR3 is CASRPIGSGSGAYEQYF. The CDR3 DNA reads as TGCGCCAGCAGGCCAATAGGTAGCGGGAGTGGGGCCTACGAGCAGTACTTC.

The V and J genes are TRBV19 and TRBJ2-7; 10 bases fit TRBD2. This CDR3 comprises 16 residues. With V trimmed by 5 bases and J by 1 base, 8 bases remained unmatched. Germline V lookup: CDR1 LNHDA, CDR2 SQIVND (reference sequence). The CDR3 here is CASSLLAGEGSYEQYF. The CDR3 coding sequence is TGTGCCAGTAGTCTGCTAGCGGGAGAGGGTTCCTACGAGCAGTACTTC.

To note about this clone: The same CDR3 also results from other DNA sequences found in this sample. The chain recombines TRBV28 with TRBJ1-1; D gene ambiguous. V lost 3 bases and J 1 base, leaving 6 bases between the germline ends. CDR1 is MDHEN, CDR2 SYDVKM, per germline. This CDR3 spans 13 amino acids. The CDR3 region is CASSFGGNTEAFF. Written as DNA, the CDR3 is TGTGCCAGCAGTTTCGGAGGGAACACTGAAGCTTTCTTT.

CDR3 sequence reads: CASSQGGLAIYEQYF. Written as DNA, the CDR3 is TGTGCCAGCAGTCAGGGCGGACTAGCTATCTACGAGCAGTACTTC. V gene TRBV6-5 combines with J gene TRBJ2-7, with 8 nucleotides matching TRBD2. CDR1 and CDR2 (germline): MNHEY, SVGAGI. This CDR3 region has 15 residues. J was trimmed by 3 bases and V by 5 bases; bases with no gene match: 9.

Remarks on this clone: Other DNA sequences in this sample translate to the same CDR3. The CDR3 DNA follows: TGTGCCAGCAGCTGGAAAGGGACACTTAATCAGTTGTTTTTT. It translates to CASSWKGTLNQLFF. The chain joins TRBV5-6 to TRBJ2-2, with D possibly being TRBD1 (6 bases). CDR3 size: 14 residues. In germline, CDR1 is SGHDT, CDR2 YYEEEE. With 3 bases removed from V and 15 bases from J, the gap between germline ends came to 21 bases.

The rearrangement joins TRBV2 to TRBJ2-3, with TRBD1 as a possible D gene (6 bases). CDR3 length equals 13 residues. Trimming left V 1 base short and J 10 bases short, with 12 bases between. The germline V gene has CDR1 SNHLY and CDR2 FYNNEI. The CDR3 bases are TGTGCCAGCAGTGAAGTAAAGGCAGGGGCGCAGTATTTT. Its protein product is CASSEVKAGAQYF. Together with reference TRBV2 and TRBJ2-3, the CDR3 gives the full variable domain: EPEVTQTPSHQVTQMGQEVILRCVPISNHLYFYWYRQILGQKVEFLVSFYNNEISEKSEIFDDQFSVERPDGSNFTLKIRSTKLEDSAMYFCASSEVKAGAQYFGPGTRLTVL.

This clone occurred once. The rearrangement joins TRBV7-8 to TRBJ2-5; 7 positions agree with TRBD1. Gene TRBJ2-7 matches the end of the DNA better, so the J call may be wrong. The CDR3 contains 13 residues. In germline, CDR1 is SGHVS, CDR2 FQNEAQ. CDR3 loop: CASSLNRGGEQYF. The CDR3 DNA follows: TGTGCCAGCAGCCTAAACAGGGGTGGCGAGCAGTACTTC.

This clone was detected once. The chain links TRBV15 to TRBJ2-5, with D perhaps matching TRBD1 (6 bases). This CDR3 has 14 residues. V gave up 4 bases and J gave up 2 bases, with 11 bases separating them. Germline loops: CDR1 LNHNV, CDR2 YYDKDF (reference sequence). The CDR3 nucleotides are TGTGCCACCAGCAAAGGACAGAATCAAGAGACCCAGTACTTC. This encodes CATSKGQNQETQYF.

This clone was seen a few times. The V gene is TRBV11-3, the J gene TRBJ2-1, with TRBD2 matching 12 bases. From germline, CDR1 is SGHNT and CDR2 YENEEA. CDR3 length equals 18 residues. Trimming took 5 bases from V and 4 from J; bases not matched to a gene: 12. CDR3 region: CASSLGDRLAGAYNEQFF. CDR3 sequence (DNA): TGTGCCAGCAGCCTAGGGGATCGACTAGCGGGAGCTTACAATGAGCAGTTCTTC.

The V and J genes are TRBV4-1 and TRBJ2-7, with D possibly matching TRBD1 (5 bases). V was pared by 2 bases and J by 3 bases, with 17 bases between. The germline V gene encodes CDR1 MGHRA and CDR2 YSYEKL. The CDR3 totals 16 residues. The CDR3 protein is CASSQILDTKLYEQYF. Written as DNA, the CDR3 is TGCGCCAGCAGCCAAATCCTGGACACGAAACTCTACGAGCAGTACTTC.

This clone was counted between two and nine times. This chain links TRBV5-6 with TRBJ2-6, with D possibly matching TRBD2 (5 bases). Per germline, CDR1 SGHDT and CDR2 YYEEEE. This CDR3 is built from 14 residues. V was clipped by 6 bases and J by 4 bases, with 11 bases between them. DNA of the CDR3: TGTGCCAGCACGAGGGCAACAGGGGCCAACGTCCTGACTTTC. Translated: CASTRATGANVLTF.

The rearrangement joins TRBV9 to TRBJ1-6; maybe TRBD1 (5 bases). This CDR3 has 15 residues. Between the trimmed V and J ends, which lost 0 bases and 10 bases, there was a span of 14 bases. Per the germline V gene, CDR1 is SGDLS and CDR2 is YYNGEE. The CDR3 bases are TGTGCCAGCAGCGTAGGGGGGGTCGAAGGCTCACCCCTCCACTTT. It is translated as CASSVGGVEGSPLHF.